In its sample, the clone carrying this T cell receptor (beta chain) was seen a few times. The data originate from a study of T-cell reconstitution after alpha-beta-depleted transplantation in children. Construction of the TCRbeta library involved unique molecular identifiers. TCRdb processed the PCR reads anew with MiXCR; each CDR3 protein has one entry. The table records over 400,000 distinct CDR3 sequences, roughly an eighth of them present only once. The CDR3 spans 18 residues. Trimming at V came to 0 bases and at J to 2 bases, leaving 8 bases not matched to a gene. The germline V gene encodes CDR1 LGHNA and CDR2 YSLEER.

This sequence joins TRBV4-3 and TRBJ2-3; TRBD2 aligns across 10 bases. This clonotype was obtained from a human donor who donated a stem cell graft to a child with combined immunodeficiency. The sequenced sample was PBMCs from the stem cell graft donor, obtained from the stem cell graft. The CDR3 coding sequence is TGCGCCAGCAGCCAAGAGGCGCTAGCGGGGGAGTTCACAGATACGCAGTATTTT. Protein sequence: CASSQEALAGEFTDTQYF.